A selection of T cell receptor beta chains follows, all from one sample in a study of T-cell reconstitution after alpha-beta-depleted transplantation in children. TCRdb processed the PCR reads anew with MiXCR; each CDR3 protein has one entry. The data hold hundreds of thousands of distinct CDR3 sequences, with roughly 14% observed a single time. The specimen was PBMCs, collected before TCRalphabeta/CD19-depleted stem cell transplant. The source of these receptors is a girl aged 2-15 years with congenital amegakaryocytic thrombocytopenia, due to receive a stem cell transplant. Each CDR3 is given with its conserved first and last residue. A D gene is named only where the DNA matches it firmly. The listing skips clone size in some rows; elsewhere it reads once, few, many or a size class.

>NA|many|TRBV9|TRBJ2-5
CASSLGGAQETQYF
TGTGCCAGCAGCCTGGGGGGGGCTCAAGAGACCCAGTACTTC
>NA|NA|TRBV30|TRBJ2-7
CAWKLTGGAYEQYF
TGTGCCTGGAAGTTGACAGGTGGGGCATACGAGCAGTACTTC
>NA|NA|TRBV18|TRBJ1-1
CASSPQVVSEAFF
TGTGCCAGCTCACCACAGGTGGTGTCTGAAGCTTTCTTT
>TRBD1|NA|TRBV28|TRBJ2-7
CASSLSGQGIYEQYF
TGTGCCAGCAGTTTATCGGGACAGGGAATTTACGAGCAGTACTTC
>NA|many|TRBV7-8|TRBJ2-3
CASSLRGWYDSTDTQYF
TGTGCCAGCAGCTTACGTGGTTGGTACGATAGCACAGATACGCAGTATTTT
>NA|many|TRBV29-1|TRBJ2-7
CSVEWYGNYEQYF
TGCAGCGTTGAATGGTACGGAAACTACGAGCAGTACTTC
>TRBD1|few|TRBV6-1|TRBJ1-2
CASSRGQGGDGYTF
TGTGCCAGCAGTAGGGGACAGGGAGGAGATGGCTACACCTTC
>NA|NA|TRBV19|TRBJ2-3
CATERGGSTDTQYF
TGTGCCACCGAACGTGGGGGAAGCACAGATACGCAGTATTTT
>NA|NA|TRBV5-1|TRBJ2-5
CASSPYARLEETQYF
TGCGCCAGCAGCCCGTACGCAAGACTGGAAGAGACCCAGTACTTC
>TRBD2|NA|TRBV9|TRBJ2-1
CASSVGIRLAGWDEQFF
TGTGCCAGCAGCGTAGGAATAAGGCTAGCGGGATGGGATGAGCAGTTCTTC
>NA|many|TRBV28|TRBJ2-3
CASSYITGGSADTQYF
TGTGCCAGCAGTTACATAACAGGCGGCAGTGCAGATACGCAGTATTTT
>NA|many|TRBV7-9|TRBJ2-5
CASSWTLVETQYF
TGTGCCAGCAGCTGGACCCTAGTGGAGACCCAGTACTTC
>NA|NA|TRBV20-1|TRBJ2-7
CSAIGASTLYEQYF
TGCAGTGCGATCGGGGCTAGCACCCTCTACGAGCAGTACTTC
>NA|NA|TRBV7-9|TRBJ2-2
CASSSTWTQGPGELFF
TGTGCCAGCAGCTCCACATGGACTCAGGGACCCGGGGAGCTGTTTTTT
>NA|NA|TRBV4-1|TRBJ2-3
CASRLDSADTQYF
TGCGCCAGCAGACTCGACTCCGCAGATACGCAGTATTTT
>TRBD2|many|TRBV28|TRBJ2-7
CATGTTFREQYF
TGTGCCACCGGGACTACCTTTAGGGAGCAGTACTTC
>NA|NA|TRBV5-1|TRBJ2-6
CASSLVPGLVSSGANVLTF
TGCGCCAGCAGCTTGGTTCCAGGCCTCGTAAGCTCTGGGGCCAACGTCCTGACTTTC
>NA|many|TRBV27|TRBJ2-5
CASSFVLSETQYF
TGTGCCAGCAGTTTTGTTCTGTCGGAGACCCAGTACTTC
>NA|few|TRBV7-9|TRBJ1-1
CASSTTQGRGFPEAFF
TGTGCCAGCAGCACGACCCAGGGGCGCGGGTTCCCCGAAGCTTTCTTT
>NA|many|TRBV5-1|TRBJ2-7
CASSLAGAAIPYEQYF
TGCGCCAGCAGCTTGGCCGGGGCGGCTATACCCTACGAGCAGTACTTC
>NA|few|TRBV7-9|TRBJ2-1
CASRSVYEQFF
TGTGCCAGCAGGTCCGTCTATGAGCAGTTCTTC
>NA|NA|TRBV18|TRBJ2-1
CASSERTNEQFF
TGTGCCAGCTCGGAGAGGACCAATGAGCAGTTCTTC
>NA|few|TRBV7-2|TRBJ2-2
CASTLFGAGPTGELFF
TGTGCCAGCACCCTGTTTGGGGCAGGGCCAACCGGGGAGCTGTTTTTT
>NA|few|TRBV5-1|TRBJ2-3
CASSRILDRTDTQYF
TGCGCCAGCAGCCGTATATTGGACAGAACAGATACGCAGTATTTT
>TRBD2|many|TRBV5-1|TRBJ2-3
CASSPGLAGAIWTDTQYF
TGCGCCAGCAGCCCGGGACTAGCGGGAGCGATTTGGACAGATACGCAGTATTTT
>NA|few|TRBV14|TRBJ2-7
CASSQDLSGTYEQYF
TGTGCCAGCAGCCAAGATCTCTCGGGAACCTACGAGCAGTACTTC
>NA|few|TRBV6-4|TRBJ2-3
CASSVSVAESTDTQYF
TGTGCCAGCAGTGTTTCGGTGGCGGAAAGCACAGATACGCAGTATTTT
>NA|many|TRBV5-1|TRBJ1-5
CASSPGQFSNQPQHF
TGCGCCAGCAGCCCAGGACAGTTTAGCAATCAGCCCCAGCATTTT
>TRBD2|few|TRBV5-1|TRBJ2-7
CASSLAASGSILFHEQYF
TGCGCCAGCAGCTTGGCGGCTAGCGGGAGTATTCTGTTCCACGAGCAGTACTTC
>TRBD2|many|TRBV6-2/TRBV6-3|TRBJ2-2
CASSYLPLRSGLAPNTGELFF
TGTGCCAGCAGTTACCTCCCGTTGCGATCGGGACTAGCGCCAAACACCGGGGAGCTGTTTTTT
>NA|few|TRBV4-1|TRBJ2-3
CASSQEPQVQGMEHTDTQYF
TGCGCCAGCAGCCAAGAGCCCCAGGTTCAGGGAATGGAGCACACAGATACGCAGTATTTT
>NA|NA|TRBV4-1|TRBJ2-2
CASSQEGSGAGELFF
TGCGCCAGCAGCCAAGAAGGTTCTGGAGCCGGGGAGCTGTTTTTT
>TRBD1|many|TRBV12-3/TRBV12-4|TRBJ2-2
CASRQGANTGELFF
TGTGCCAGCAGACAGGGGGCAAACACCGGGGAGCTGTTTTTT
>NA|many|TRBV18|TRBJ2-7
CASSPGDEQYF
TGTGCCAGCTCACCAGGAGACGAGCAGTACTTC
>NA|many|TRBV6-1|TRBJ2-3
CASSPDSPAKDTQYF
TGTGCCAGCAGCCCAGACAGCCCAGCGAAAGATACGCAGTATTTT
>NA|many|TRBV7-9|TRBJ2-1
CASGPGSIF
TGTGCCAGCGGCCCAGGTTCGATCTTC
>NA|many|TRBV4-2|TRBJ2-1
CASSQEVPQKFF
TGTGCCAGCAGCCAAGAGGTTCCCCAGAAGTTCTTC
>TRBD2|many|TRBV20-1|TRBJ2-7
CSARIAGANSYEQYF
TGCAGCGCCCGAATAGCGGGAGCTAACTCCTACGAGCAGTACTTC
>NA|NA|TRBV14|TRBJ1-3
CASSQAGVGNTIYF
TGTGCCAGCAGCCAAGCAGGGGTTGGAAACACCATATATTTT
>TRBD2|many|TRBV29-1|TRBJ2-3
CSVWREADTQYF
TGCAGCGTATGGCGGGAGGCAGATACGCAGTATTTT
>NA|many|TRBV7-3|TRBJ2-2
CASSLIPNTGELFF
TGTGCCAGCAGCTTAATTCCCAACACCGGGGAGCTGTTTTTT
>TRBD2|many|TRBV20-1|TRBJ2-7
CSARVSRLAGGLEQYF
TGCAGTGCTAGAGTTTCCAGGCTAGCGGGAGGGCTAGAGCAGTACTTC
>NA|many|TRBV10-3|TRBJ2-1
CAISEAPRGAVNEQFF
TGTGCCATCAGTGAGGCGCCCCGGGGTGCAGTGAATGAGCAGTTCTTC
>TRBD2|many|TRBV5-5|TRBJ2-2
CASSNIAGGAGELFF
TGTGCCAGCAGTAACATAGCGGGAGGGGCCGGGGAGCTGTTTTTT
>TRBD2|many|TRBV20-1|TRBJ2-1
CSATITGITRGEQFF
TGCAGTGCTACCATTACCGGGATAACGCGGGGGGAGCAGTTCTTC
>NA|many|TRBV5-1|TRBJ2-3
CASSLDRSLTDTQYF
TGCGCCAGCAGCTTGGATCGTTCTCTCACAGATACGCAGTATTTT
>NA|NA|TRBV6-5|TRBJ2-3
CASSSPETDTQYF
TGTGCCAGCAGTTCACCCGAGACAGATACGCAGTATTTT
>TRBD2|NA|TRBV7-2|TRBJ2-2
CASSLVPLAGGSGELFF
TGTGCCAGCAGCTTAGTTCCGCTAGCGGGAGGGTCCGGGGAGCTGTTTTTT
>TRBD2|NA|TRBV20-1|TRBJ2-3
CSARLAGARSSTDTQYF
TGCAGTGCAAGACTAGCGGGCGCGCGGTCTAGCACAGATACGCAGTATTTT
>NA|NA|TRBV5-1|TRBJ2-3
CASSLAEAQYF
TGCGCCAGCAGCTTGGCCGAGGCGCAGTATTTT